One sample yielded the 5 T cell receptor beta chains listed below, sequenced in a study of shared T cell receptors in the human thymus. TCRdb's copy holds only in-frame clones and misses some; the assay was immunoSEQ multiplex PCR. The data contain 700,000 to 750,000 clones, roughly 85% of them singletons. These data are also associated with another study on human thymus T cells.

The sample taken for sequencing was thymocytes. The receptors stem from a girl under three years old with a congenital heart defect.

V usage is TRBV5-5 and J usage is TRBJ2-7; 7 bases are shared with TRBD1. With 3 bases clipped from V and 2 bases from J, the junction kept 2 bases outside the gene matches. CDR1 and CDR2 from the germline V gene are SGHKS and YYEKEE (reference sequence). CDR3 length: 13 residues. The CDR3 loop reads CASSWDSPYEQYF. The CDR3 coding sequence is TGTGCCAGCAGCTGGGACAGCCCCTACGAGCAGTACTTC.

The rearrangement joins TRBV4-3 to TRBJ2-3; 9 nucleotides agree with TRBD2. The V gene's germline CDR1 is LGHNA and CDR2 YSLEER. There are 21 residues in the CDR3. The J segment lost 1 base and the V segment lost 0 bases, leaving 17 bases of the junction unmatched. Here the CDR3 DNA reads TGCGCCAGCAGCCAAGATCGGGGGATAGCGGGGGCGCCAGTCCGCACAGATACGCAGTATTTT. Encoded protein: CASSQDRGIAGAPVRTDTQYF.

This sequence joins TRBV19 and TRBJ1-2; 9 positions agree with TRBD1. Trimming removed 5 bases from V and 5 bases from J; junction bases left unmatched: 21. Germline V gene lookup returns CDR1 LNHDA and CDR2 SQIVND (reference sequence). The CDR3 consists of 19 residues. CDR3 DNA sequence: TGTGCCAGTAGTCCTCACGCCCTGGACAGGGGAGAGAAATTGTATGGCTACACCTTC. Amino acid sequence: CASSPHALDRGEKLYGYTF.

The chain is built from TRBV27 and TRBJ1-5; 12 bases line up with TRBD1. Per the germline V gene, CDR1 is MNHEY and CDR2 is SMNVEV (reference sequence). The CDR3 totals 20 residues. J was trimmed by 7 bases and V by 3 bases; bases with no gene match: 19. The chain's CDR3 is CASSFPGQGDRGHQGQPQHF. The CDR3 DNA reads TGTGCCAGCAGTTTTCCGGGACAGGGGGACAGGGGGCATCAGGGACAGCCCCAGCATTTT.

A few counts support this clone. V and J are TRBV7-6 and TRBJ2-1, with TRBD2 as a possible D gene (5 bases). Germline V lookup: CDR1 SGHVS, CDR2 FNYEAQ. The CDR3 runs 17 residues. The V and J ends lost 1 base and 1 base respectively, with 14 bases between them. The CDR3 sequence is CASSLGRRELSYNEQFF. The CDR3 DNA is TGTGCCAGCAGCTTAGGGAGGAGAGAGTTATCCTACAATGAGCAGTTCTTC.